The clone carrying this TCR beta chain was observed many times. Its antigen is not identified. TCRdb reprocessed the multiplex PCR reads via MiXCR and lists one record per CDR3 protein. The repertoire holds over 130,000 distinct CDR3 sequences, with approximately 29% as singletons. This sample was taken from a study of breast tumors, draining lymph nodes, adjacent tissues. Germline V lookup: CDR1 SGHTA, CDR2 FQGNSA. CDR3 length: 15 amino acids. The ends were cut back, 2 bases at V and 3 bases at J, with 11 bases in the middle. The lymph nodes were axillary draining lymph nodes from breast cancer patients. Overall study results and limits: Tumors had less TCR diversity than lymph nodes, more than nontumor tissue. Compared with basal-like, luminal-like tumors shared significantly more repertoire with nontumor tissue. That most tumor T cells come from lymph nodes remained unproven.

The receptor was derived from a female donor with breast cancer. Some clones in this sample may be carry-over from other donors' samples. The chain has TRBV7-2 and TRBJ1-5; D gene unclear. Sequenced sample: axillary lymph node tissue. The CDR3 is CASSLILSDNQPQHF. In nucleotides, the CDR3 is TGTGCCAGCAGCTTAATCCTCTCGGACAATCAGCCCCAGCATTTT.